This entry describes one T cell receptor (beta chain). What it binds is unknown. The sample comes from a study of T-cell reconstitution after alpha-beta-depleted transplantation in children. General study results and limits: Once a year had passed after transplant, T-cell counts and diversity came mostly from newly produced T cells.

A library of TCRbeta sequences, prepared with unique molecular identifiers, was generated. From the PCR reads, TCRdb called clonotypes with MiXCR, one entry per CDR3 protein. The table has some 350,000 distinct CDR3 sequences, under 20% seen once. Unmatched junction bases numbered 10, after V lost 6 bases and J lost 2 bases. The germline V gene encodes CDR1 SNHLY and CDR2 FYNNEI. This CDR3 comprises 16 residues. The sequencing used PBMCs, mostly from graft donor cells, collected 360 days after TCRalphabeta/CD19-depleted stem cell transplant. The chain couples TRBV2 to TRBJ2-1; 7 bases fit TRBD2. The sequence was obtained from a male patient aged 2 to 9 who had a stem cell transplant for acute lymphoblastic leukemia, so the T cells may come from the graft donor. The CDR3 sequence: CASSRSGAQPYNEQFF. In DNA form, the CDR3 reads TGTGCCAGCAGCCGAAGCGGGGCTCAACCCTACAATGAGCAGTTCTTC.